There are a few counts of the clone carrying this T cell receptor beta chain. These data come from a study of control samples from healthy donors and cancer patients. Using immunoSEQ multiplex PCR, the repertoire was profiled, and TCRdb retains in-frame clones only, with some absent. In the table there are around 84,000 clones, approximately 80% of which are singletons. The material sequenced was PBMCs. The clonotype comes from a man aged 55 to 70 with head and neck cancer.

The CDR3 DNA reads as TGTGCCAGCAGGGAGATGCTAAGCAATCAGCCCCAGCATTTT. Translation gives CASREMLSNQPQHF. The chain uses TRBV6-6 and TRBJ1-5; D is unresolved. The germline V gene has CDR1 MNHNY and CDR2 SVGAGI (reference sequence). This CDR3 spans 14 amino acids. With 6 bases removed from V and 1 base from J, the gap between germline ends came to 10 bases.